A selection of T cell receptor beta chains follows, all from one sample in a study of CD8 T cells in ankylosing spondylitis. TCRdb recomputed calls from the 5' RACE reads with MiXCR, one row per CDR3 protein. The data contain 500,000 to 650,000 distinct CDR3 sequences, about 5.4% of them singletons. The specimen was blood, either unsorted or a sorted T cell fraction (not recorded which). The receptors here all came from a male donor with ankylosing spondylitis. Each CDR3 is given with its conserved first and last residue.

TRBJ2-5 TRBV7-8 CASLRRLAQVGETQYF
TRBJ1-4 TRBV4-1 CASSQDRTRMDEKLFF
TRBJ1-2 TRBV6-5 CASSYGRSFYTF
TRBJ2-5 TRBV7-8 CASSVDHQETQYF
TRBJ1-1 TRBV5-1 CASSVFGTTEAFF
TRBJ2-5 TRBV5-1 CASSLGMQGETQYF
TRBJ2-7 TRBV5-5 CASSSGTAFYEQYF
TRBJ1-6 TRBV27 CASSLFANSPLHF
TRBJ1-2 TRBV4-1 CASSQDSTGRPYYGYTF
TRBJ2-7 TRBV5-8 CASSRQGLGYEQYF
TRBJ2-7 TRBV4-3 CASSAGLAGASYEQYF
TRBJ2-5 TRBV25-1 CASAPGETEETQYF
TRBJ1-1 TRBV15 CASGKRVDTEAFF
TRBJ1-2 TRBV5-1 CASSLMGLDGYTF
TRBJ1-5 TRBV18 CASSPYGRNQPQHF
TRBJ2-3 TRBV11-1 CASSHGQGSQYF
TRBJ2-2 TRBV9 CASSVGHASNTGELFF
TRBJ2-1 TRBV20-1 CSARDPQRGNNEQFF
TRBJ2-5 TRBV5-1 CASSEGGPSPETQYF
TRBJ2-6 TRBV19 CASSPAGRFSGANVLTF
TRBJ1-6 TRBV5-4 CASSIGANSPLHF
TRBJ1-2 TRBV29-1 CSVVRGDYGYTF
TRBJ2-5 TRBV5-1 CASSLIRGTGTQETQYF
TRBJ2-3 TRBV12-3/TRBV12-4 CASSHRGLAGGADTQYF
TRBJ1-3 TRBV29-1 CSVRGSGNTIYF
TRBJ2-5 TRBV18 CASSDRDSNQETQYF
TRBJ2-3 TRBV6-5 CASSYSRLSSADTQYF
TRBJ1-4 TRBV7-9 CASSLRRGGGLFF
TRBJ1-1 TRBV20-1 CSASRGPLNTEAFF
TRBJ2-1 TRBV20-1 CSAYRGAGEQFF
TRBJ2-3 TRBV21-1 CASPGVRDTQYF
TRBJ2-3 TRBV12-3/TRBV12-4 CASSSYGTQYF
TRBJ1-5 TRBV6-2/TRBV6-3 CASSYRDRSQHF
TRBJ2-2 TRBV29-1 CSVVEFRTGELFF
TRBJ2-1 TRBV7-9 CASSSLSYNEQFF
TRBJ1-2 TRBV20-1 CSAFWSRDGYTF
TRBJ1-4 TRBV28 CASSPPGEKLFF
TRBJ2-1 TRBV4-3 CASSKPSGGVNEQFF
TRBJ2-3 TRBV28 CASSSPLTSGGLVVDTQYF
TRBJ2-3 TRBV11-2 CASSFRGQGRADTQYF
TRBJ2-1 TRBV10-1 CASTGTGPNGRAYNEQFF
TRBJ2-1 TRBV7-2 CASSIGTASQYNEQFF
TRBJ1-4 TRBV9 CASSVGIREGEKLFF
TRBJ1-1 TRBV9 CASSVGRAYDTEAFF
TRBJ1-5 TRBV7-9 CASSLNTYQPQHF